The 18 T cell receptor beta chains reported below all come from one sample, sequenced in a study of shared clonotypes between healthy human individuals. Clones were read by immunoSEQ multiplex PCR, and TCRdb kept only the in-frame ones, dropping some. The table lists some 2.1 million clones, 93% of them singletons. Naive CD8 cells lacked CD45RO and underwent positive selection for CCR7, leaving out terminally differentiated effector memory CD45RA+ cells. The sequenced sample consisted of naive CD8+ T cells from PBMCs. These receptors all come from a man younger than 30 in good health. Some clones in this sample may be carry-over from other donors' samples.

The J gene is TRBJ1-1, the V gene TRBV28; 8 bases are a match to TRBD1. Trimming took 3 bases from V and 4 from J; bases not matched to a gene: 13. The CDR3 length is 17 residues. CDR1 is MDHEN, CDR2 SYDVKM, per germline. CDR3 DNA sequence: TGTGCCAGCAGTTTGGGGAGTACAGGGGGTACTGGCACTGAAGCTTTCTTT. Its translation: CASSLGSTGGTGTEAFF.

The chain carries TRBV5-6 and TRBJ1-5; D is unresolved. V lost 4 bases and J lost 2, with 13 bases in between. There are 15 residues in the CDR3. CDR1 is SGHDT and CDR2 is YYEEEE in the germline V gene. The CDR3: CASSNVRGGNQPQHF. DNA of the CDR3: TGTGCCAGCAGCAACGTTCGGGGAGGCAATCAGCCCCAGCATTTT.

This sequence joins TRBV28 and TRBJ2-5; D could derive from TRBD1 or TRBD2 (6 bases each). V gave up 4 bases and J gave up 1 base, with 13 bases separating them. Germline V lookup: CDR1 MDHEN, CDR2 SYDVKM. The CDR3 extends over 15 amino acids. This CDR3 is CASSYGGPPQETQYF. The CDR3 coding sequence is TGTGCCAGCAGTTATGGGGGGCCCCCCCAAGAGACCCAGTACTTC.

The J gene is TRBJ2-1, the V gene TRBV27, with 10 nucleotides matching TRBD2. The CDR3 consists of 15 residues. The V segment lost 7 bases and the J segment 7 bases; nucleotides outside the gene matches: 10. Germline lookup yields CDR1 MNHEY and CDR2 SMNVEV (reference sequence). DNA of the CDR3: TGTGCCAGCACTCTTTTAGCGGGAGGTAGGAATGAGCAGTTCTTC. Residues: CASTLLAGGRNEQFF.

The gene calls are TRBV6-5 and TRBJ2-1; D unclear. Per germline, CDR1 MNHEY and CDR2 SVGAGI. Trimming shortened V by 3 bases and J by 10 bases, and 7 bases separated the two germline ends. This CDR3 contains 11 residues. The CDR3 coding sequence is TGTGCCAGCAGTTATAAGTACGAGCAGTTCTTC. Its translation is CASSYKYEQFF.

This clone came up a few times. The chain is built from TRBV5-6 and TRBJ1-5; D not certain. V was trimmed by 2 bases and J by 9 bases, leaving 9 bases between them. Germline lookup yields CDR1 SGHDT and CDR2 YYEEEE. This CDR3 has 12 amino acids. CDR3 in amino acids: CASSFSGRPQHF. As DNA, the CDR3 is TGTGCCAGCAGCTTTTCAGGTCGGCCCCAGCATTTT.

This clone was picked up one time. The chain joins TRBV11-2 to TRBJ2-3; TRBD1 agrees at 8 bases. Losses at the gene ends were 5 bases for V and 2 bases for J; bases not matched to a gene: 6. The V gene's germline CDR1 is SGHAT and CDR2 FQNNGV. The CDR3 is 15 amino acids. The CDR3 nucleotides are TGTGCCAGCAGCGACAGGGGAAAGCTCACAGATACGCAGTATTTT. This gives the protein CASSDRGKLTDTQYF.

This clone appeared a single time. The rearrangement uses TRBV7-9 and TRBJ2-3, with TRBD1 matching 7 bases. Losses at the gene ends were 6 bases for V and 6 bases for J; bases not matched to a gene: 12. CDR3 length: 15 amino acids. CDR1 and CDR2 (germline): SEHNR, FQNEAQ (reference sequence). The CDR3 nucleotides read TGTGCCAGCAGAGGGGGCACTCCTACATGGGATACGCAGTATTTT. Residues: CASRGGTPTWDTQYF.

DNA for the CDR3: TGCGCCAGCAGCCAAGAGTATTACAATGAGCAGTTCTTC. Translation: CASSQEYYNEQFF. The chain uses TRBV4-3 and TRBJ2-1; D not certain. The germline CDR1 and CDR2 sequences are LGHNA and YSLEER. CDR3 length: 13 residues. Trimming removed 0 bases from V and 4 bases from J, with 4 bases in between.

The rearrangement links TRBV7-9 to TRBJ2-1; maybe TRBD2 (6 bases). This CDR3 spans 13 amino acids. V was cut by 3 bases and J by 9 bases, with 12 bases left in between. Germline loops: CDR1 SEHNR, CDR2 FQNEAQ (reference sequence). The chain's CDR3 is CASSLVTSTEQFF. The CDR3 region has the DNA TGTGCCAGCAGCTTGGTTACTAGCACTGAGCAGTTCTTC.

This clone showed up just once. The CDR3 DNA sequence: TGTGCCAGCAGTTCCAACAGGGTAACCGGGGAGCTGTTTTTT. Translating gives CASSSNRVTGELFF. V is TRBV28 and J is TRBJ2-2; tentative D call: TRBD1 (6 bases). This CDR3 comprises 14 residues. Germline assignment: CDR1 MDHEN and CDR2 SYDVKM. V was pared by 4 bases and J by 5 bases, with 11 bases between.

The genes are TRBV19 and TRBJ2-1, with 10 nucleotides matching TRBD2. Germline V gene sequence: CDR1 LNHDA, CDR2 SQIVND (reference sequence). The ends lost 8 bases at V and 0 bases at J; junction bases unmatched: 7. The CDR3 is 16 amino acids. CDR3 region: CASSLAGGPSYNEQFF. CDR3 nucleotides: TGTGCCAGTTCCTTAGCGGGAGGTCCCTCCTACAATGAGCAGTTCTTC. The entire variable domain, with the rest obtained from reference TRBV19 and TRBJ2-1, is as follows: DGGITQSPKYLFRKEGQNVTLSCEQNLNHDAMYWYRQDPGQGLRLIYYSQIVNDFQKGDIAEGYSVSREKKESFPLTVTSAQKNPTAFYLCASSLAGGPSYNEQFFGPGTRLTVL.

This clone was seen just once. The rearrangement uses TRBV27 and TRBJ2-1; 12 bases are shared with TRBD2. The V gene end was trimmed by 6 bases and the J gene end by 1 base; junction bases not matched to a gene: 7. The germline CDR1 and CDR2 sequences are MNHEY and SMNVEV (reference sequence). The CDR3 is made up of 17 amino acids. CDR3 sequence: CASSIIGTSGSYNEQFF. CDR3 DNA sequence: TGTGCCAGCAGCATTATCGGGACTAGCGGGTCCTACAATGAGCAGTTCTTC.

This clone was observed a handful of times. The chain employs TRBV28 and TRBJ1-5; TRBD1 matches 8 bases. The CDR3 spans 15 residues. V dropped 6 bases and J dropped 2; count of bases not matched to a gene: 6. Germline V CDR1 and CDR2: MDHEN, SYDVKM. The CDR3, as DNA: TGTGCCAGCAGCCCGACAGGGGAGGGCAATCAGCCCCAGCATTTT. Translating it yields CASSPTGEGNQPQHF. The entire variable domain, with the rest obtained from reference TRBV28 and TRBJ1-5, is as follows: DVKVTQSSRYLVKRTGEKVFLECVQDMDHENMFWYRQDPGLGLRLIYFSYDVKMKEKGDIPEGYSVSREKKERFSLILESASTNQTSMYLCASSPTGEGNQPQHFGDGTRLSIL.

Only one count was recorded for this clone. The gene calls are TRBV7-2 and TRBJ2-5; 11 bases fit TRBD2. J gave up 11 bases and V 4 bases, and 15 bases lay outside the gene matches. The germline gives CDR1 SGHTA, CDR2 FQGNSA. This CDR3 has 16 amino acids. CDR3 amino acids: CASSSRTTSGMGEQYF. For the CDR3, the DNA is TGTGCCAGCAGCTCCCGTACGACTAGCGGGATGGGGGAGCAGTACTTC.

V gene TRBV28 combines with J gene TRBJ2-7; 7 positions agree with TRBD1. Germline trimming cut 5 bases from V and 5 bases from J; bases unmatched to any gene: 12. Germline CDR1 MDHEN, CDR2 SYDVKM. The CDR3 contains 15 residues. CDR3 residues: CASSPPDREGDEQYF. The CDR3 region has the DNA TGTGCCAGCAGTCCACCCGACAGGGAAGGCGACGAGCAGTACTTC.

CDR3 bases: TGTGCCAGCAGCCACAGGAATATCAGGGGCCCCTACGAGCAGTACTTC. This encodes CASSHRNIRGPYEQYF. The chain combines TRBV28 with TRBJ2-7, with D maybe TRBD1 (6 bases). The CDR3 is 16 amino acids. V was shortened by 6 bases and J by 2 bases, with 20 bases between the two germline ends. Germline V gene lookup returns CDR1 MDHEN and CDR2 SYDVKM.

In regard to this clone: The sample has other DNA sequences that encode this CDR3 too. The J gene is TRBJ1-2, the V gene TRBV6-5; D may be TRBD1 (5 bases). Trimming took 6 bases from V and 4 from J, leaving 9 bases between them. CDR3 length: 12 residues. Germline V lookup: CDR1 MNHEY, CDR2 SVGAGI. CDR3 sequence: CASSPDSYGYTF. Here the CDR3 DNA reads TGTGCCAGCAGCCCCGACAGCTATGGCTACACCTTC.